The sequence of this TCR beta chain was determined in a study of OX40 agonist ivuxolimab in advanced cancers. Study-wide findings and caveats: Low normalized T-cell clonal expansion was additionally recorded for some nonresponders. Relative to CD4+ cells, CD8+ T cells on average had more expanded clones.

V dropped 0 bases and J dropped 1 base, with 11 bases sitting between them. The CDR3 totals 15 residues. From germline, CDR1 is SGDLS and CDR2 YYNGEE. The method was immunoSEQ multiplex PCR; TCRdb's version includes in-frame clones alone and lacks a portion of them. The data hold tens of thousands of clones, with about nine tenths observed a single time. Concerning this clone itself: Antigen: not known.

The sequences come from CD4+ or CD8+ T cells sorted from blood, collected in a trial of the OX40 agonist ivuxolimab. The chain recombines TRBV9 with TRBJ2-7; D ambiguous. This TCR was recovered from an adult with an advanced solid tumor such as melanoma, head and neck, liver or kidney cancer. The CDR3 nucleotides read TGTGCCAGCAGCGTAGGGGCTCTGGGGTCCTACGAGCAGTACTTC. It yields the protein CASSVGALGSYEQYF.